This TCR beta chain was sequenced in a study of graft-versus-host responses after intestinal transplantation. Across the whole study: Each of the recipients got a multivisceral, liver-intestinal, or isolated intestinal transplant. Findings and limits, study-wide: Some patients had graft-donor T cell macrochimerism. In their allografts, the ratios of graft-versus-host to host-versus-graft T cell clones were high. Analysis identified GvH clones in recipient marrow, with some appearing first in ileum or blood.

The data were produced by immunoSEQ multiplex PCR, yet TCRdb's version contains in-frame clones alone and is incomplete. Altogether about 23,000 clones are present, 90% being singletons, with the ten largest covering 2%. V was clipped by 3 bases and J by 1 base; unmatched bases: 1. The CDR3 is 14 amino acids. The germline V gene has CDR1 SQVTM and CDR2 ANQGSEA. Of note for this clone: The antigen remains unidentified.

This rearrangement joins TRBV29-1 to TRBJ2-3, with TRBD2 identical over 10 bases. Sequences were derived from PBMCs, sampled almost 40 days after intestinal transplant. This sequence was found in a human patient who received an intestinal transplant, so some T cells may come from the graft donor. Here the CDR3 reads CSVELAGGTDTQYF. CDR3 nucleotide sequence: TGCAGCGTTGAGCTAGCGGGAGGCACAGATACGCAGTATTTT.